This record covers a single TCR beta chain. What it binds is not known. This specimen belongs to a study of T cell repertoires in cytomegalovirus infection. Study findings and constraints: Carriers of CMV plus the relevant HLA were identified by cumulative public TCR beta family frequency. In two of eight donors, the top clonotype was HLA-C-restricted CMV-specific.

The CDR3 consists of 13 residues. The V end lost 4 bases, the J end lost 2 bases, and 7 bases lay between the germline ends. Germline assignment: CDR1 LGHNA and CDR2 YNFKEQ. MiXCR, run by TCRdb on the reads, gives a single entry per CDR3 protein. The sample has 200,000 to 300,000 distinct CDR3 sequences, approximately 13% seen once; the top ten hold 1.6%. Material: PBMCs. The gene calls are TRBV4-2 and TRBJ2-3; D uncertain. This TCR came from a human donor in good health (CMV status not recorded). Some clones in this sample may be carry-over from other donors' samples. The CDR3 sequence is CASSRPTTDTQYF. CDR3 nucleotides: TGTGCCAGCAGCCGCCCCACCACAGATACGCAGTATTTT.